This is a list of T cell receptor beta chains from one sample in a study of OX40 agonist ivuxolimab in advanced cancers. Libraries were prepared by immunoSEQ multiplex PCR; TCRdb keeps only in-frame clonotypes and omits some of them. Of 85,000 to 95,000 clones in the sample, 85% to 90% were seen once. This specimen consisted of CD4+ or CD8+ T cells sorted from blood, obtained in a trial of the OX40 agonist ivuxolimab. These receptors came from an adult with an advanced solid tumor such as melanoma, head and neck, liver or kidney cancer. The CDR3 runs from the conserved cysteine through the conserved F or W. A D gene is named only where the DNA matches it firmly. Clone size is shown for a subset of rows, as once, few, many or a class of expanded clone.

NA	TRBV4-3	TRBJ2-7	TRBD2	CASSHQAGLDSYEQYF	TGCGCCAGCAGCCACCAGGCGGGACTAGACTCCTACGAGCAGTACTTC
NA	TRBV7-9	TRBJ1-5	NA	CASSLTYPSKTGLQHF	TGTGCCAGCAGCTTAACCTACCCCTCAAAAACAGGGCTCCAGCATTTT
NA	TRBV28	TRBJ2-7	NA	CAIQKAPLNSYEQYF	TGTGCCATCCAAAAGGCACCGCTGAACTCCTACGAGCAGTACTTC
NA	TRBV12-2	TRBJ2-1	NA	CASRFKRSWRGYNEQFF	TGTGCAAGTCGCTTTAAACGTTCGTGGAGAGGATACAATGAGCAGTTCTTC
NA	TRBV30	TRBJ2-5	TRBD2	CAWSPDMWTSGRATYQETQYF	TGTGCCTGGAGTCCCGACATGTGGACTAGCGGGAGAGCTACTTACCAAGAGACCCAGTACTTC
NA	TRBV2	TRBJ1-5	NA	CASSEWGGNQPQHF	TGTGCCAGCAGTGAGTGGGGGGGCAATCAGCCCCAGCATTTT
NA	TRBV5-1	TRBJ2-7	NA	CASSLARETGLTYEQYF	TGCGCCAGCAGCTTGGCACGGGAGACAGGGTTGACCTACGAGCAGTACTTC
NA	TRBV6-6	TRBJ2-1	NA	CASSPPGGLQRNEQFF	TGTGCCAGCAGCCCCCCCGGGGGGCTACAGCGCAATGAGCAGTTCTTC
NA	TRBV5-1	TRBJ1-5	NA	CASSLGEAGQPQHF	TGCGCCAGCAGCTTGGGGGAGGCGGGCCAGCCCCAGCATTTT
NA	TRBV19	TRBJ1-5	NA	CASSIATAHSNQPQHF	TGTGCCAGTAGTATAGCGACAGCCCATAGCAATCAGCCCCAGCATTTT
NA	TRBV5-1	TRBJ1-2	NA	CASSLAPHYGYTF	TGCGCCAGCAGCTTGGCCCCACACTATGGCTACACCTTC
NA	TRBV5-4	TRBJ1-1	NA	CASSSAGRMNTEAFF	TGTGCCAGCAGCTCCGCGGGGAGGATGAACACTGAAGCTTTCTTT
NA	TRBV29-1	TRBJ2-7	NA	CSVGVADEQYF	TGCAGCGTGGGCGTGGCGGACGAGCAGTACTTC
few	TRBV4-2	TRBJ1-2	NA	CASSQDESREGSYGYTF	TGTGCCAGCAGCCAAGATGAGAGCAGGGAAGGGAGCTATGGCTACACCTTC
few	TRBV18	TRBJ2-6	NA	CASSPVWLVSPNSGANVLTF	TGTGCCAGCTCACCTGTATGGCTCGTCAGCCCTAACTCTGGGGCCAACGTCCTGACTTTC
once	TRBV28	TRBJ1-5	NA	CASSLGAGPGNQPQHF	TGTGCCAGCAGTTTGGGGGCAGGGCCAGGCAATCAGCCCCAGCATTTT
NA	TRBV27	TRBJ1-2	NA	CASSPGPNYGYTF	TGTGCCAGCAGCCCTGGTCCTAACTATGGCTACACCTTC
NA	TRBV6-1	TRBJ1-1	NA	CASSAARHNTNTEAFF	TGTGCCAGCAGTGCCGCCCGACACAATACGAACACTGAAGCTTTCTTT
NA	TRBV5-1	TRBJ2-7	NA	CASSLILRGSYGEQYF	TGCGCCAGCAGCTTAATCCTAAGGGGAAGCTACGGCGAGCAGTACTTC
NA	TRBV5-4	TRBJ2-5	NA	CASSLTGRQQETQYF	TGTGCCAGCAGCCTAACGGGACGGCAGCAAGAGACCCAGTACTTC
NA	TRBV7-8	TRBJ1-2	NA	CASSFSGRSPLSGYTF	TGTGCCAGCAGCTTCTCCGGGAGATCTCCCCTATCTGGCTACACCTTC
NA	TRBV7-2	TRBJ1-2	NA	CASSFGQGLSDGGYTF	TGTGCCAGCAGTTTCGGACAAGGCCTATCCGATGGTGGCTACACCTTC
NA	TRBV6-4	TRBJ2-6	NA	CASSAIPGANVLTF	TGTGCCAGCAGTGCAATCCCTGGGGCCAACGTCCTGACTTTC
NA	TRBV7-2	TRBJ2-7	NA	CASSLAAGSSYEQYF	TGTGCCAGCAGCTTAGCGGCAGGCAGCTCCTACGAGCAGTACTTC
once	TRBV7-9	TRBJ2-5	NA	CASSSFEGPETQYF	TGTGCCAGCAGCTCCTTTGAAGGGCCAGAGACCCAGTACTTC
NA	TRBV7-3	TRBJ2-7	NA	CASSSGNDYEQYF	TGTGCCAGCAGCTCGGGAAATGACTACGAGCAGTACTTC
NA	TRBV6-1	TRBJ1-1	TRBD1	CASRRQGGTEAFF	TGTGCCAGCAGGAGGCAGGGGGGCACTGAAGCTTTCTTT
NA	TRBV5-1	TRBJ2-2	TRBD2	CASSFERGSTGELFF	TGCGCCAGCAGCTTCGAGCGGGGGTCCACCGGGGAGCTGTTTTTT
NA	TRBV5-5	TRBJ2-7	TRBD2	CASSSIAGLRYEQYF	TGTGCCAGCAGTTCGATAGCGGGATTAAGGTACGAGCAGTACTTC
once	TRBV27	TRBJ2-7	NA	CASSLRPLGRPYEQYF	TGTGCCAGCAGTTTAAGACCCCTAGGACGACCCTACGAGCAGTACTTC
NA	TRBV14	TRBJ2-1	NA	CASSRAGYNEQFF	TGTGCCAGCAGTCGGGCTGGTTACAATGAGCAGTTCTTC
NA	TRBV5-4	TRBJ2-5	TRBD2	CASSPGGAGAQETQYF	TGTGCCAGCAGCCCGGGTGGAGCGGGGGCTCAAGAGACCCAGTACTTC
few	TRBV19	TRBJ1-4	NA	CASSISIRAEKLFF	TGTGCCAGTAGTATTTCGATCCGAGCTGAAAAACTGTTTTTT
NA	TRBV11-2	TRBJ2-2	NA	CASSLTGRAPGGELFF	TGTGCCAGCAGCTTAACAGGACGAGCCCCCGGCGGGGAGCTGTTTTTT
NA	TRBV4-2	TRBJ2-1	NA	CASSQEELAEYNEQFF	TGTGCCAGCAGCCAAGAAGAACTAGCAGAGTACAATGAGCAGTTCTTC
once	TRBV7-3	TRBJ2-1	NA	CASSLTRTNNEQFF	TGTGCCAGCAGCTTAACGAGGACAAACAATGAGCAGTTCTTC
NA	TRBV7-2	TRBJ1-2	NA	CASSLGPEERGYTF	TGTGCCAGCAGCTTAGGCCCAGAGGAGCGTGGCTACACCTTC
NA	TRBV4-3	TRBJ2-4	NA	CASSQVPGLAKNIQYF	TGCGCCAGCAGCCAAGTTCCGGGACTAGCCAAAAACATTCAGTACTTC
NA	TRBV4-3	TRBJ2-7	TRBD1	CASSRSHRQGAFVSSYEQYF	TGCGCCAGCAGCCGCTCCCATAGGCAGGGGGCCTTCGTTAGCTCCTACGAGCAGTACTTC
NA	TRBV7-9	TRBJ2-5	NA	CASSRETQYF	TGTGCCAGCAGCAGGGAGACCCAGTACTTC
once	TRBV28	TRBJ2-7	NA	CASLSGSYEQYF	TGTGCCAGCTTAAGCGGATCCTACGAGCAGTACTTC